The rows below give T cell receptor beta chains drawn from one sample of a study of graft-versus-host responses after intestinal transplantation. Method: immunoSEQ multiplex PCR; TCRdb's copy keeps in-frame clones and lacks some. The data contain about 90,000 clones, about 87% of them singletons. These TCRs are of unknown antigen specificity. The sequencing here drew on unstimulated CD4+ T cells sorted from spleen or lymph node cells, taken before transplant. The receptors originated from a human donor who was the organ donor for an intestinal transplant. CDR3s include the opening cysteine and the closing phenylalanine or tryptophan. D genes are given only for firm matches. Some rows have no size entry. The others give once, few or many, or a class for an expanded clone.

. TRBJ2-3 TRBV7-6 13 . TGTGCCAGCAGCTTCCCCCGGGCAGATACGCAGTATTTT CASSFPRADTQYF
. TRBJ2-7 TRBV27 11 few TGTGCCAGCGGGGAGTTCAACGAGCAGTACTTC CASGEFNEQYF
. TRBJ2-3 TRBV7-8 13 . TGTGCCAGCAGCTTCTATTTGACAGGAAGGCAGTATTTT CASSFYLTGRQYF
. TRBJ2-3 TRBV7-2 12 . TGTGCCAGCAGCCCTTTTGCAGATACGCAGTATTTT CASSPFADTQYF
. TRBJ1-5 TRBV5-8 15 once TGTGCCAGCAGCCATGGACAGTGGGCCAATCAGCCCCAGCATTTT CASSHGQWANQPQHF
TRBD2 TRBJ2-3 TRBV7-2 17 . TGTGCCAGCAGCGCCCGATCTAGCGGGAGGTATTCAGATACGCAGTATTTT CASSARSSGRYSDTQYF
. TRBJ2-3 TRBV9 17 . TGTGCCAGCAGCCCTTCGGGTCGCAGTTGGGGCACAGATACGCAGTATTTT CASSPSGRSWGTDTQYF
. TRBJ2-1 TRBV7-6 13 few TGTGCCAGCAGTCCAAGCGGAGAGAATGAGCAGTTCTTC CASSPSGENEQFF
TRBD2 TRBJ2-7 TRBV11-2 16 . TGTGCCAGCAGCTCCAGGGGACTAGCGGGAGTGGACGAGCAGTACTTC CASSSRGLAGVDEQYF
. TRBJ1-5 TRBV11-2 15 . TGTGCCAGCAGCCCCCGACAGGCCCGAAATCAGCCCCAGCATTTT CASSPRQARNQPQHF
. TRBJ2-2 TRBV7-3 17 . TGTGCCAGCAGCCCCCGGGCAGGTCAGGGGATCACCGGGGAGCTGTTTTTT CASSPRAGQGITGELFF
TRBD2 TRBJ2-3 TRBV9 17 . TGTGCCAGCAGCTCGTCCGGGGGGGCCGGGGGGAGAGATACGCAGTATTTT CASSSSGGAGGRDTQYF
TRBD2 TRBJ2-7 TRBV4-2 16 . TGTGCCAGCAGCCAAGCTGTCGGCGGGAGGACCTACGAGCAGTACTTC CASSQAVGGRTYEQYF
TRBD1 TRBJ2-2 TRBV4-2 16 . TGTGCCAGCAGCCGTCCGGGACAGGCCTCCACCGGGGAGCTGTTTTTT CASSRPGQASTGELFF
TRBD2 TRBJ2-3 TRBV4-2 18 . TGTGCCAGCAGCCCAAGACTAGCGGGGGGCTCCCACACAGATACGCAGTATTTT CASSPRLAGGSHTDTQYF
TRBD1 TRBJ1-6 TRBV5-8 15 . TGTGCCAGCAGCTTCAACAGGGGGGCAAATTCACCCCTCCACTTT CASSFNRGANSPLHF